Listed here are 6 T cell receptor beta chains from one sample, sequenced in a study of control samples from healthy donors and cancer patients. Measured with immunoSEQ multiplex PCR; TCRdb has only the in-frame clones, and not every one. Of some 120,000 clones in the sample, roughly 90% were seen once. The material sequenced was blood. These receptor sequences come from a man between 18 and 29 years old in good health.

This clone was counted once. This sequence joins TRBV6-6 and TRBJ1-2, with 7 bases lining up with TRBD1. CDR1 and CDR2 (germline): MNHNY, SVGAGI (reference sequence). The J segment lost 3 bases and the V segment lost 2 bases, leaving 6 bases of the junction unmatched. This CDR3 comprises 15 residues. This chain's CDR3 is CASSYTQGPDYGYTF. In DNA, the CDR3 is TGTGCCAGCAGTTACACACAGGGGCCCGACTATGGCTACACCTTC.

The CDR3 DNA is TGTGCCAGCAGCCAAGGACAGGATTTGGAGACCCAGTACTTC. It yields the protein CASSQGQDLETQYF. This chain links TRBV7-9 with TRBJ2-5; TRBD1 matches at 7 bases. The V and J ends lost 5 bases and 5 bases, in that order; junction bases with no gene match: 8. From germline, CDR1 is SEHNR and CDR2 FQNEAQ (reference sequence). The length of the CDR3 is 14 residues.

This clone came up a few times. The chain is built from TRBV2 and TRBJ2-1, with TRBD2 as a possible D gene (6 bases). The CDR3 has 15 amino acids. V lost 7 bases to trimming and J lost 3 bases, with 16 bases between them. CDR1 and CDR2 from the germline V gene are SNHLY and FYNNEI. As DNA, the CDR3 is TGTGCCAGCATGTCCTCAGCGGGCCTCTACAATGAGCAGTTCTTC. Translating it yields CASMSSAGLYNEQFF.

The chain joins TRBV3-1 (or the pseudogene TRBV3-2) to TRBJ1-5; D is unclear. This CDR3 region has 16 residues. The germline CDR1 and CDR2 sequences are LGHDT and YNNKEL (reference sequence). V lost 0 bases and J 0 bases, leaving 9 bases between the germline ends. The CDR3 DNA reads TGTGCCAGCAGCCAAGATTCAGTTTATAGCAATCAGCCCCAGCATTTT. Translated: CASSQDSVYSNQPQHF.

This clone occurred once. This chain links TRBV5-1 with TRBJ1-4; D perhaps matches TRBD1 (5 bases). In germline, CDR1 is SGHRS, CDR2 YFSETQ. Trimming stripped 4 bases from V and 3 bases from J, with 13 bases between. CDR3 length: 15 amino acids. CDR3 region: CASSAEGLANEKLFF. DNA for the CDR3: TGCGCCAGCAGCGCTGAGGGGCTTGCTAATGAAAAACTGTTTTTT.

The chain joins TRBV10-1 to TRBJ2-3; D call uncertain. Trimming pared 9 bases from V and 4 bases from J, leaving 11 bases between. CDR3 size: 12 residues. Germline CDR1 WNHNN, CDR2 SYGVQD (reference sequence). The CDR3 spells CARSDCPDTQYF. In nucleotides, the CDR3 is TGCGCCAGGTCCGACTGCCCAGATACGCAGTATTTT.